A selection of T cell receptor beta chains follows, all from one sample in a study of CD8 T cells in Susac syndrome. TCRdb recomputed calls from the immunoSEQ multiplex PCR reads with MiXCR, one row per CDR3 protein. The sample includes around 200,000 distinct CDR3 sequences, approximately 94% of them seen just once. The sequencing sample was made of CD4+ T cells from PBMCs. The receptors here all came from a human donor with multiple sclerosis. CDR3s include the opening cysteine and the closing phenylalanine or tryptophan. D genes are given only for firm matches. Some rows mark clone size as missing; the rest say once, few, many or name a class of expanded clone.

j_call d_call v_call clone_size cdr3_aa cdr3_nt
TRBJ2-1 - TRBV15 - CATSVDPLASEQFF TGTGCCACCAGCGTCGACCCACTAGCAAGTGAGCAGTTCTTC
TRBJ2-5 TRBD2 TRBV5-4 - CASSWGTSGQETQYF TGTGCCAGCAGCTGGGGGACTAGCGGGCAGGAGACCCAGTACTTC
TRBJ2-2 TRBD2 TRBV7-6 - CASSASRGGNTGELFF TGTGCCAGCAGCGCCTCCCGCGGGGGGAACACCGGGGAGCTGTTTTTT
TRBJ2-3 - TRBV11-1 - CASSLAGPTDTQYF TGTGCCAGCAGCTTAGCAGGGCCCACAGATACGCAGTATTTT
TRBJ1-6 - TRBV6-6 once CASGKGKSPLHF TGTGCCAGCGGAAAGGGGAAATCACCCCTCCACTTT
TRBJ2-3 - TRBV7-8 - CASSLDRQPGYTQYF TGTGCCAGCAGCTTAGATCGTCAGCCCGGGTATACGCAGTATTTT
TRBJ1-4 - TRBV30 - CAWSALGTNEKLFF TGTGCCTGGAGTGCCCTAGGAACTAATGAAAAACTGTTTTTT
TRBJ2-3 TRBD2 TRBV19 - CASSPEGLAVTDTQYF TGTGCCAGTAGTCCCGAAGGACTAGCGGTCACAGATACGCAGTATTTT
TRBJ1-2 - TRBV30 - CADGTGNYGYTF TGTGCCGACGGGACGGGAAACTATGGCTACACCTTC
TRBJ1-5 TRBD1 TRBV4-1 - CASSQLGQGANQPQHF TGCGCCAGCAGCCAACTTGGACAGGGCGCCAATCAGCCCCAGCATTTT
TRBJ1-2 - TRBV6-5 - CASSYRQPAGNYGYTF TGTGCCAGCAGTTATCGTCAGCCAGCTGGGAACTATGGCTACACCTTC
TRBJ2-2 TRBD2 TRBV4-3 - CASSQDRGVGELFF TGCGCCAGCAGCCAAGATCGGGGGGTCGGGGAGCTGTTTTTT
TRBJ1-2 - TRBV7-8 - CASSPVLGPLPNGYTF TGTGCCAGCAGCCCAGTCCTAGGACCCCTACCGAATGGCTACACCTTC
TRBJ1-6 - TRBV6-2/TRBV6-3 - CASSYGDTHSPLHF TGTGCCAGCAGTTACGGGGACACCCATTCACCCCTCCACTTT
TRBJ2-5 TRBD1 TRBV18 - CASSRQGEETQYF TGTGCCAGCTCAAGACAGGGGGAAGAGACCCAGTACTTC
TRBJ2-7 - TRBV29-1 - CSVSGPYEQYF TGCAGCGTTTCCGGGCCGTACGAGCAGTACTTC
TRBJ2-7 - TRBV30 - CAWSWGGDGEQYF TGTGCCTGGAGTTGGGGAGGAGACGGAGAGCAGTACTTC
TRBJ1-1 TRBD1 TRBV29-1 - CLGRGQAHTEAFF TGCCTCGGCCGGGGACAGGCCCACACTGAAGCTTTCTTT
TRBJ1-5 - TRBV19 - CASSVMVGADQPQHF TGTGCCAGTAGCGTTATGGTGGGGGCTGATCAGCCCCAGCATTTT
TRBJ1-6 - TRBV20-1 - CSARGSGGTDSPLHF TGCAGTGCTAGAGGGAGTGGGGGAACGGATTCACCCCTCCACTTT
TRBJ1-6 - TRBV7-9 - CASSRDMGNSPLHF TGTGCCAGCAGCCGGGATATGGGGAATTCACCCCTCCACTTT
TRBJ2-3 - TRBV13 - CASSPRQAWGTDTQYF TGTGCCAGCAGCCCCAGACAGGCCTGGGGCACAGATACGCAGTATTTT
TRBJ2-3 - TRBV20-1 - CSAGSADTQYF TGCAGTGCCGGATCGGCGGATACGCAGTATTTT
TRBJ2-6 - TRBV6-2/TRBV6-3 - CAVREVSGANVLTF TGTGCCGTCCGGGAAGTCTCTGGGGCCAACGTCCTGACTTTC
TRBJ1-2 - TRBV4-3 once CASSQVGPGQINYGYTF TGCGCCAGCAGCCAAGTCGGCCCCGGACAGATTAACTATGGCTACACCTTC
TRBJ1-6 - TRBV25-1 - CASSPMVGGYSPLHF TGTGCCAGCAGTCCAATGGTTGGGGGGTATTCACCCCTCCACTTT
TRBJ2-5 - TRBV19 - CASSLRGGLRTQYF TGTGCCAGTAGTTTGCGCGGGGGCCTCCGGACCCAGTACTTC
TRBJ2-5 TRBD1 TRBV20-1 - CSAPPLGQVQETQYF TGCAGTGCACCTCCCCTCGGACAGGTCCAAGAGACCCAGTACTTC
TRBJ2-1 - TRBV29-1 - CSVEISSYNEQFF TGCAGCGTTGAAATAAGCTCCTACAATGAGCAGTTCTTC
TRBJ1-6 - TRBV5-1 - CASSRQETYNSPLHF TGCGCCAGCAGCCGACAGGAAACCTATAATTCACCCCTCCACTTT
TRBJ1-4 - TRBV15 - CATSRGGFGAEKLFF TGTGCCACCAGCAGAGGCGGGTTTGGCGCGGAAAAACTGTTTTTT
TRBJ2-4 - TRBV4-2 - CASSQQDIFPGNIQYF TGTGCCAGCAGCCAGCAGGACATTTTCCCGGGAAACATTCAGTACTTC
TRBJ2-7 - TRBV12-3/TRBV12-4 - CASRDSLRPYEQYF TGTGCCAGCAGGGACAGTCTTCGGCCCTACGAGCAGTACTTC
TRBJ2-2 - TRBV6-2/TRBV6-3 - CASSRTSGELFF TGTGCCAGCAGCAGGACGTCCGGGGAGCTGTTTTTT
TRBJ2-3 - TRBV29-1 - CSVQGGADTQYF TGCAGCGTTCAGGGGGGGGCAGATACGCAGTATTTT
TRBJ2-3 TRBD1 TRBV5-4 - CASSSRADRSADTQYF TGTGCCAGCAGTTCCAGGGCGGACAGGTCTGCAGATACGCAGTATTTT
TRBJ2-7 - TRBV11-2 - CASSLVSAFYEQYF TGTGCCAGCAGCTTAGTCTCGGCCTTCTACGAGCAGTACTTC
TRBJ1-1 - TRBV4-1 - CASSQGGWGTEAFF TGCGCCAGCAGCCAAGGCGGATGGGGCACTGAAGCTTTCTTT
TRBJ2-7 - TRBV3-1 - CASSQAVVPTEQYF TGTGCCAGCAGCCAAGCGGTGGTTCCGACCGAGCAGTACTTC
TRBJ2-7 - TRBV30 - CAWSVNGEQYF TGTGCCTGGAGTGTAAATGGCGAGCAGTACTTC
TRBJ2-5 TRBD1 TRBV20-1 - CSAPQFGTGEETQYF TGCAGTGCTCCACAATTTGGGACAGGGGAGGAGACCCAGTACTTC
TRBJ2-7 - TRBV28 - CASRTLYEQYF TGTGCCAGCAGGACCCTCTACGAGCAGTACTTC
TRBJ1-1 - TRBV3-1 - CASSQAGDTEAFF TGTGCCAGCAGCCAAGCCGGGGACACTGAAGCTTTCTTT
TRBJ2-1 - TRBV11-3 - CASSLRQPRGEQFF TGTGCCAGCAGCTTAAGACAGCCTAGGGGTGAGCAGTTCTTC
TRBJ1-2 - TRBV3-1 - CASSPKVSGIRYGYTF TGTGCCAGCAGCCCAAAGGTGTCAGGGATTAGATATGGCTACACCTTC
TRBJ2-2 - TRBV20-1 - CSARYDLAGELFF TGCAGTGCTAGATATGACTTGGCCGGGGAGCTGTTTTTT
TRBJ2-5 TRBD1 TRBV24-1 - CATSDSQGIETQYF TGTGCCACCAGTGATTCACAGGGGATAGAGACCCAGTACTTC
TRBJ1-1 - TRBV30 - CAKRGPNTEAFF TGTGCCAAGAGGGGACCGAACACTGAAGCTTTCTTT
TRBJ2-3 TRBD2 TRBV15 - CATSREPSGGSTDTQYF TGTGCCACCAGCAGAGAACCTAGCGGGGGGTCCACAGATACGCAGTATTTT
TRBJ1-5 - TRBV20-1 - CSAIRGNQPQHF TGCAGTGCTATCAGGGGAAATCAGCCCCAGCATTTT
TRBJ2-3 - TRBV11-2 - CASSQIPVDTQYF TGTGCCAGCAGTCAAATACCAGTAGATACGCAGTATTTT
TRBJ1-2 - TRBV19 - CASSIALRDGYTF TGTGCCAGTAGTATAGCCCTCAGGGATGGCTACACCTTC
TRBJ2-7 - TRBV3-1 - CASSQGYGSYEQYF TGTGCCAGCAGCCAAGGGTACGGCTCCTACGAGCAGTACTTC